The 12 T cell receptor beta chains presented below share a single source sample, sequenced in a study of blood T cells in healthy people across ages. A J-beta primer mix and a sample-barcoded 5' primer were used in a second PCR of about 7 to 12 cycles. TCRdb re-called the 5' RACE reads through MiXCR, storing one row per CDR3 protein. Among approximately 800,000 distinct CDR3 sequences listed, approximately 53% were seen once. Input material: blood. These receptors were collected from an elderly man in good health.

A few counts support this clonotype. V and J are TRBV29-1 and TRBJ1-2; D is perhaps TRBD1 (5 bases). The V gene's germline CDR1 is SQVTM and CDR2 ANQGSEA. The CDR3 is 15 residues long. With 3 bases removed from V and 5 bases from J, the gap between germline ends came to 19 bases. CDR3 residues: CSVDLGHLGEYGYTF. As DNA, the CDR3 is TGCAGCGTTGACCTCGGACACCTGGGGGAATATGGCTACACCTTC. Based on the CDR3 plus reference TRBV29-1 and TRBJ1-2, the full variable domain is SAVISQKPSRDICQRGTSLTIQCQVDSQVTMMFWYRQQPGQSLTLIATANQGSEATYESGFVIDKFPISRPNLTFSTLTVSNMSPEDSSIYLCSVDLGHLGEYGYTFGSGTRLTVV.

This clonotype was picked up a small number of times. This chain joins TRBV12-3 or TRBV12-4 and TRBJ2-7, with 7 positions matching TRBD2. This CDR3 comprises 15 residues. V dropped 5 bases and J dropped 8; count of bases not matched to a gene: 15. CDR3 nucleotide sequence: TGTGCCAGCAGTCCGAGGCCCGTGAGGGAGGGTCAGCAGTACTTC. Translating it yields CASSPRPVREGQQYF.

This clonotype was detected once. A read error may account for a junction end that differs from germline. The CDR3 protein is CASSQDGGSYEHYF. CDR3 in DNA: TGTGCCAGCAGCCAAGATGGAGGGTCCTACGAGCACTACTTC. The chain carries TRBV3-1 and TRBJ2-7, with D possibly matching TRBD2 (6 bases). The CDR3 loop spans 14 amino acids. Germline V gives CDR1 LGHDT, CDR2 YNNKEL (reference sequence).

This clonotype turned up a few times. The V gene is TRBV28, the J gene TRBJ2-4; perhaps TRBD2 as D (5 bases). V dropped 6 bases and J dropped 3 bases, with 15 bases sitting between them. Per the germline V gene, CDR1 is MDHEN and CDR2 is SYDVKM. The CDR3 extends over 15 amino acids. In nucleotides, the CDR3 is TGTGCCAGCAGCCGTACATCTAGCAGCAAAAACATTCAGTACTTC. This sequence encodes CASSRTSSSKNIQYF.

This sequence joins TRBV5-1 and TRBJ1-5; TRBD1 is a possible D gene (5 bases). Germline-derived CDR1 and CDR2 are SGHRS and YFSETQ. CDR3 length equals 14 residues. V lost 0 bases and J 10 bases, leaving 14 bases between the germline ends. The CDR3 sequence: CASSLEGPYEPQHF. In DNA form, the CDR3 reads TGCGCCAGCAGCTTGGAGGGGCCATATGAACCCCAGCATTTT.

The CDR3 nucleotides are TGTGCCAGTTTCGGGGCTAGCGGGATAGTTGAGCAGTTCTTC. Its translation is CASFGASGIVEQFF. J is TRBJ2-1 and V is TRBV7-9; 9 positions agree with TRBD2. The germline V gene encodes CDR1 SEHNR and CDR2 FQNEAQ (reference sequence). V shed 9 bases and J 9 bases; nucleotides not matched to a gene: 12. This CDR3 comprises 14 residues.

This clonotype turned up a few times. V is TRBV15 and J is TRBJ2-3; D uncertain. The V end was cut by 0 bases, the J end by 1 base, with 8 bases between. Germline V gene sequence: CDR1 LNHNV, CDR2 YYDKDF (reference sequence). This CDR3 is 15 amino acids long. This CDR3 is CATSRDHGGTDTQYF. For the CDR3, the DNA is TGTGCCACCAGCAGAGATCATGGAGGCACAGATACGCAGTATTTT.

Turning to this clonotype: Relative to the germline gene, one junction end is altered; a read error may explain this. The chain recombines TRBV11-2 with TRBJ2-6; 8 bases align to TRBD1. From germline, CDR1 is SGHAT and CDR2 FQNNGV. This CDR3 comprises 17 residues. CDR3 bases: TGTGCCAGCATCGCTTGGGACAGGAGGGCTGGAGCCAACGCCCTGACTTTC. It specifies CASIAWDRRAGANALTF. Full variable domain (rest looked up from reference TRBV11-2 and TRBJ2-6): EAGVAQSPRYKIIEKRQSVAFWCNPISGHATLYWYQQILGQGPKLLIQFQNNGVVDDSQLPKDRFSAERLKGVDSTLKIQPAKLEDSAVYLCASIAWDRRAGANALTFGAGSRLTVL.

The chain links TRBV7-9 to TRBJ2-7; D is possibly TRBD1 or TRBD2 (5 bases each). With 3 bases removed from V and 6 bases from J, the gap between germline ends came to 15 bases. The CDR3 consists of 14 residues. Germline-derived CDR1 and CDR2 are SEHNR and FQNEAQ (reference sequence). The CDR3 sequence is CASSFSPGRTEQYF. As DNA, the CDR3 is TGTGCCAGCAGCTTTTCCCCAGGGAGAACCGAGCAGTACTTC.

The CDR3 DNA sequence: TGTGCCAGCAGTCCCACCGACAGATACACAGATACGCAGTATTTT. Translated, it gives CASSPTDRYTDTQYF. The J gene is TRBJ2-3, the V gene TRBV28, with D perhaps matching TRBD1 (5 bases). The CDR3 consists of 15 residues. V shed 5 bases and J shed 2 bases, with 14 bases lying between them. Per germline, CDR1 MDHEN and CDR2 SYDVKM. The whole variable domain, filled in from reference TRBV28 and TRBJ2-3, reads DVKVTQSSRYLVKRTGEKVFLECVQDMDHENMFWYRQDPGLGLRLIYFSYDVKMKEKGDIPEGYSVSREKKERFSLILESASTNQTSMYLCASSPTDRYTDTQYFGPGTRLTVL.

CDR3 residues: CASSVEATDYGYTF. The CDR3 bases are TGTGCCAGCAGCGTAGAGGCGACGGACTATGGCTACACCTTC. This chain connects TRBV9 to TRBJ1-2; D uncertain. Trimming removed 0 bases from V and 3 bases from J, with 9 bases in between. Germline V gene lookup returns CDR1 SGDLS and CDR2 YYNGEE. The CDR3 extends over 14 amino acids.

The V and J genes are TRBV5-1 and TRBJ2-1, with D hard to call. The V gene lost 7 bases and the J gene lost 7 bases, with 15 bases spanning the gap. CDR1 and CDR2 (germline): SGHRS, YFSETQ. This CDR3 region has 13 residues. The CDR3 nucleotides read TGCGCCAGCTCGACGGGCAGCAGGAATGAGCAGTTCTTC. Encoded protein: CASSTGSRNEQFF.